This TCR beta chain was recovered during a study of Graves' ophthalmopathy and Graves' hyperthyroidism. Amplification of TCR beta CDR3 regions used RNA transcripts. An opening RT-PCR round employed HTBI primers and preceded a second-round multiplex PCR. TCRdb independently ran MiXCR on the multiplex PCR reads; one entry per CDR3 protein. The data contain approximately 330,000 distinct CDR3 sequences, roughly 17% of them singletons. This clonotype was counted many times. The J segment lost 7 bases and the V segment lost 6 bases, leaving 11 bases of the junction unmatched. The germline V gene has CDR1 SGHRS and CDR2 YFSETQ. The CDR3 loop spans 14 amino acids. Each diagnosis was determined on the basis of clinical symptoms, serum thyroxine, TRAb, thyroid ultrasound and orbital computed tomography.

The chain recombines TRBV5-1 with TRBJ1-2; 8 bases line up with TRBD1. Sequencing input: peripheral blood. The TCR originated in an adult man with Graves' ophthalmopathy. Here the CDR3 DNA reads TGCGCCAGCAAGAAGAACAGGGGGTTGATTGGCTACACCTTC. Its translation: CASKKNRGLIGYTF.